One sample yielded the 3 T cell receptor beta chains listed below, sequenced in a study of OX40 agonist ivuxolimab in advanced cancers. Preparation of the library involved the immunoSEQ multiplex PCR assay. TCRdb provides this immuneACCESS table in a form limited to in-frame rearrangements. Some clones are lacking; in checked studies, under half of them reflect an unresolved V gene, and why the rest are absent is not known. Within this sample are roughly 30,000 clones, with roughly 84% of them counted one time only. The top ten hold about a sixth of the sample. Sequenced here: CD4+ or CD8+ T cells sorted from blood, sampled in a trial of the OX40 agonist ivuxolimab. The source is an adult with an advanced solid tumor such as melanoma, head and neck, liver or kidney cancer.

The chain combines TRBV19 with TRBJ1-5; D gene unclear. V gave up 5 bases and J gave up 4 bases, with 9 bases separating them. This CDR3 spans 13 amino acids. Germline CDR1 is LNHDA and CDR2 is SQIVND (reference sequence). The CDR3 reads CASSPGANQPQHF. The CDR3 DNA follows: TGTGCCAGTAGTCCGGGTGCAAATCAGCCCCAGCATTTT.

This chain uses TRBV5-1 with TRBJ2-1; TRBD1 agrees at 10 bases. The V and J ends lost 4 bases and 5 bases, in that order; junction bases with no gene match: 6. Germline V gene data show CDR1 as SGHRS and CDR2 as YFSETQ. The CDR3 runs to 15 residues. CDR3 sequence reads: CASSQRDRGHNEQFF. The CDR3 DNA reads TGCGCCAGCAGCCAGCGGGACAGGGGACACAATGAGCAGTTCTTC.

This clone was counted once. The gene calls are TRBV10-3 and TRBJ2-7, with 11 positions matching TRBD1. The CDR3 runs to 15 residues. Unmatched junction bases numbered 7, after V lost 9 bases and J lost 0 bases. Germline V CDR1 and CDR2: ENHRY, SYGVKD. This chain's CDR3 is CAIARGTGGSYEQYF. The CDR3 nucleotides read TGTGCCATTGCCCGTGGGACAGGGGGCTCCTACGAGCAGTACTTC.